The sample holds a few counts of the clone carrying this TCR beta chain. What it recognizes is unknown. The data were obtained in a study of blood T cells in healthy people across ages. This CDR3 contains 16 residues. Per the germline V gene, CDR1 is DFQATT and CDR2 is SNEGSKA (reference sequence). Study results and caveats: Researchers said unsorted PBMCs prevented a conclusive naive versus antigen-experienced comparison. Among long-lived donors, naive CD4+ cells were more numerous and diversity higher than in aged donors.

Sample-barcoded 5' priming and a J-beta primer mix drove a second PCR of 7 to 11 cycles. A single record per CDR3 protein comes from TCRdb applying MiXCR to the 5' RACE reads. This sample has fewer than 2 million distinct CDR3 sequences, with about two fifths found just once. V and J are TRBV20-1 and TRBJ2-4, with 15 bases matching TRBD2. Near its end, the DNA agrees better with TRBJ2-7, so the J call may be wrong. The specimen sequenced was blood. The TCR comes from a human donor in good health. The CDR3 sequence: CSARDTGTSGGYEQYF. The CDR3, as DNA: TGCAGTGCTAGAGATACCGGGACTAGCGGGGGGTACGAGCAGTACTTC.